This TCR beta chain comes out of a study of shared clonotypes between healthy human individuals. The CDR3 covers 15 residues. Germline CDR1 MGHDK, CDR2 SYGVNS. The ends lost 4 bases at V and 9 bases at J; junction bases unmatched: 5. The protocol was immunoSEQ multiplex PCR, while the TCRdb copy is restricted to in-frame clones and leaves out a portion. This table has fewer than 1.8 million clones, approximately 98.5% appearing once. The chain links TRBV25-1 to TRBJ2-1; 14 bases agree with TRBD2. The sequenced sample was naive CD4+ T cells sorted from blood. Subset here: CD45RA+ positively selected. The origin of this receptor is a man younger than 45 in good health. The chain's CDR3 is CASSAGLAGVTEQFF. In nucleotides, the CDR3 is TGTGCCAGCAGTGCGGGACTAGCGGGAGTCACTGAGCAGTTCTTC. Full variable domain (missing parts from reference TRBV25-1 and TRBJ2-1): EADIYQTPRYLVIGTGKKITLECSQTMGHDKMYWYQQDPGMELHLIHYSYGVNSTEKGDLSSESTVSRIRTEHFPLTLESARPSHTSQYLCASSAGLAGVTEQFFGPGTRLTVL.